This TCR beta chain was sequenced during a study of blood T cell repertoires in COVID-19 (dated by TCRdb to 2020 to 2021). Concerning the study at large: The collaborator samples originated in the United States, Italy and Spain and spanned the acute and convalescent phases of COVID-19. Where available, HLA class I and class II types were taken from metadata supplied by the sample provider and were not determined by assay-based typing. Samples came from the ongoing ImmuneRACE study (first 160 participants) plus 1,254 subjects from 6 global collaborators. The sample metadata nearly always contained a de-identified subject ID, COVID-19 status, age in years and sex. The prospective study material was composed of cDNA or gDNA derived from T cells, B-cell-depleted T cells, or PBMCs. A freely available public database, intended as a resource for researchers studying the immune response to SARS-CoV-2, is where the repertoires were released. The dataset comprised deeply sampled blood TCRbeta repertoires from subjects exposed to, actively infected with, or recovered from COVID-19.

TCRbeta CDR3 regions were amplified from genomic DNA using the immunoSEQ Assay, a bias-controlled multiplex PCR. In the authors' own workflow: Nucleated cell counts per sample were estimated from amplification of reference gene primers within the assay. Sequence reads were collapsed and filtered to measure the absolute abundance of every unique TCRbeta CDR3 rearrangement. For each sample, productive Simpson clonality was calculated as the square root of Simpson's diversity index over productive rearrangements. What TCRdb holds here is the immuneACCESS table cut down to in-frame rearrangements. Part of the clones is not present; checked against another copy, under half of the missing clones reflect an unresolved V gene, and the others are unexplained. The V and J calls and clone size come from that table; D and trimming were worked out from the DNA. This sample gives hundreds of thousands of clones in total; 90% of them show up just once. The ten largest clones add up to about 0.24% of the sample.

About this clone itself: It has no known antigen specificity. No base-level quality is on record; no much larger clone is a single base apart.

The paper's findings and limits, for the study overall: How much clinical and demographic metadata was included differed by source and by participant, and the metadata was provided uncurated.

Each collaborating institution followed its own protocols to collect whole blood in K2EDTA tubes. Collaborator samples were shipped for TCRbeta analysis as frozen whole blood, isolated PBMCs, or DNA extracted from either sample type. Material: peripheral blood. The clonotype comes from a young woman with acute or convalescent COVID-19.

The sequenced DNA is TGTGCCAGCAGCTTAGCGAGAGGGGGTTCCTACGAGCAGTACTTC. The encoded protein is CASSLARGGSYEQYF. Rearrangement joined TRBV7-8 to TRBJ2-7; the D gene is possibly TRBD1, with 6 bases matching. CDR1 and CDR2, looked up from the germline V gene, are SGHVS and FQNEAQ. The CDR3 covers 15 residues, taking in both the cysteine and the phenylalanine. Just CDR3 DNA is preserved here, 45 bases in frame from base 1. Trimming takes 0 bases from V and 1 base from J, and the germline ends sit 10 bases apart.